The entry that follows covers one T cell receptor (beta chain) sequence. This entry is derived from a study of control samples from healthy donors and cancer patients. Assay: immunoSEQ multiplex PCR; the TCRdb copy retains only in-frame clones and omits some. This sample has more than 150,000 clones, with 85% to 95% found just once. V lost 4 bases and J lost 0, with 12 bases in between. This CDR3 has 15 residues. CDR1 is GTSNPN and CDR2 is SVGIG in the germline V gene (reference sequence). Sequenced sample: blood. The V gene is TRBV30, the J gene TRBJ1-4; weak D call: TRBD1 (5 bases). The clonotype was recovered from a man between 45 and 60 years old in good health. CDR3: CAWTRGAATNEKLFF. DNA of the CDR3: TGTGCCTGGACCCGGGGCGCTGCAACTAATGAAAAACTGTTTTTT. The full variable domain, in which reference TRBV30 and TRBJ1-4 provide the parts outside the CDR3, is SQTIHQWPATLVQPVGSPLSLECTVEGTSNPNLYWYRQAAGRGLQLLFYSVGIGQISSEVPQNLSASRPQDRQFILSSKKLLLSDSGFYLCAWTRGAATNEKLFFGSGTQLSVL.